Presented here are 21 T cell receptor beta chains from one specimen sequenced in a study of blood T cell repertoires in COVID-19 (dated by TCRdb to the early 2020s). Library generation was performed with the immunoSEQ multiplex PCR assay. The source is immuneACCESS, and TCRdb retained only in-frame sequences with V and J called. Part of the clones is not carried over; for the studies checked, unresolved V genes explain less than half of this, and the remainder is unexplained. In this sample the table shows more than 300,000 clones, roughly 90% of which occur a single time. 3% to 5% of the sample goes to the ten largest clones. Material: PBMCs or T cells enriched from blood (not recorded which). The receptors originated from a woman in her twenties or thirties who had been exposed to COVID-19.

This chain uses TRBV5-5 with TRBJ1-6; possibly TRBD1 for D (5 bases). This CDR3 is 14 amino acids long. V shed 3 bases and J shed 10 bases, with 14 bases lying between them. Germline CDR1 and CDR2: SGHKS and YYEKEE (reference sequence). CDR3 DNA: TGTGCCAGCAGCTCTCAGGGCGTCGGGTCACCCCTCCACTTT. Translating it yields CASSSQGVGSPLHF.

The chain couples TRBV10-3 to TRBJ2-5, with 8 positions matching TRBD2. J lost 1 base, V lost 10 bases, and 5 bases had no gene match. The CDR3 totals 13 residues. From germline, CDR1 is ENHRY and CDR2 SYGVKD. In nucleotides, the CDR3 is TGTGCCACCGGGGGGGGGCCCCAAGAGACCCAGTACTTC. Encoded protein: CATGGGPQETQYF.

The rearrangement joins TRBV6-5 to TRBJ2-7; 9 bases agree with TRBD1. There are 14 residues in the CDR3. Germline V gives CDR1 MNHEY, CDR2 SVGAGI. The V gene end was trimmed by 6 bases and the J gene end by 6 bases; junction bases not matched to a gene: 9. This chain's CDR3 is CASSHSQGAGEQYF. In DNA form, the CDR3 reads TGTGCCAGCAGCCACTCACAGGGGGCTGGCGAGCAGTACTTC.

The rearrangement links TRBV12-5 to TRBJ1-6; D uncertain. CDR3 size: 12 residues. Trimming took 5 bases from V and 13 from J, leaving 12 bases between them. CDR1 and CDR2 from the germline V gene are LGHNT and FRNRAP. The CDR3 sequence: CASGTSGSPLHF. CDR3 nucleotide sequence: TGTGCTAGTGGTACCTCCGGGAGCCCCCTCCACTTT.

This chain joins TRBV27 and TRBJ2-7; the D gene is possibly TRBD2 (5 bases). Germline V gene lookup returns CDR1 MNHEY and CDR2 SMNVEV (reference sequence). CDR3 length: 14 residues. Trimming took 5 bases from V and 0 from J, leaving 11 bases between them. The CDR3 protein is CASSLARSSYEQYF. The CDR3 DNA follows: TGTGCCAGCAGTCTAGCCAGGAGCTCCTACGAGCAGTACTTC.

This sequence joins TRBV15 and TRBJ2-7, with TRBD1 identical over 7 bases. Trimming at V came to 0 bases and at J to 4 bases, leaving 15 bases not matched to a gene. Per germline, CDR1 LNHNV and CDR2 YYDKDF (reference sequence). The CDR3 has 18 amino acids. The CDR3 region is CATSRDLEAGTDLYEQYF. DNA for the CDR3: TGTGCCACCAGCAGAGATTTAGAAGCCGGGACAGATCTATACGAGCAGTACTTC.

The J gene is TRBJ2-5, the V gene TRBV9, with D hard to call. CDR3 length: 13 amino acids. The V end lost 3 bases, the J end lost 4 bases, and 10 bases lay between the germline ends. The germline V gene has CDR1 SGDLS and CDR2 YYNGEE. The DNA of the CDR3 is TGTGCCAGCAGCGGACAACCTCTAGAGACCCAGTACTTC. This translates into CASSGQPLETQYF.

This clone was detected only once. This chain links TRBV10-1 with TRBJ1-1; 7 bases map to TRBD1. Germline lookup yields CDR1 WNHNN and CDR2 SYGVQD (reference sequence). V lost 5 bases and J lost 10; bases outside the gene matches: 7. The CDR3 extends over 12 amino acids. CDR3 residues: CASSKTGQSAFF. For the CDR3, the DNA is TGCGCCAGCAGTAAGACAGGGCAGTCAGCTTTCTTT.

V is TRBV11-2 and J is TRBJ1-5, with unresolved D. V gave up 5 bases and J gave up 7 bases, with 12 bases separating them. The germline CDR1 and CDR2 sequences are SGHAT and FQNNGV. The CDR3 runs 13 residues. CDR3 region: CASSPQAGQPQHF. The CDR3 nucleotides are TGTGCCAGCAGCCCTCAGGCTGGGCAGCCCCAGCATTTT. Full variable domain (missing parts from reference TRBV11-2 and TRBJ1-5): EAGVAQSPRYKIIEKRQSVAFWCNPISGHATLYWYQQILGQGPKLLIQFQNNGVVDDSQLPKDRFSAERLKGVDSTLKIQPAKLEDSAVYLCASSPQAGQPQHFGDGTRLSIL.

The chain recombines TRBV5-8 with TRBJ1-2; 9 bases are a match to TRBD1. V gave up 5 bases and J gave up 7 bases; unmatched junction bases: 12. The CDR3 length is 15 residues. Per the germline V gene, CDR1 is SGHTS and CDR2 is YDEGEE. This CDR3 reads CASSPSGTGSSGYTF. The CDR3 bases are TGTGCCAGCAGTCCCTCCGGGACAGGGAGTTCTGGCTACACCTTC.

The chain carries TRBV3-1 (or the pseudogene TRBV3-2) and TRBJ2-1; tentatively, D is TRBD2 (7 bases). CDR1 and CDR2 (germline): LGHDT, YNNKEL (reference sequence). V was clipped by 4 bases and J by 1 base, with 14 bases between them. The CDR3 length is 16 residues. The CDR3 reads CASSPSGGRSYNEQFF. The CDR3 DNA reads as TGTGCCAGCAGCCCGTCCGGGGGGCGATCCTACAATGAGCAGTTCTTC.

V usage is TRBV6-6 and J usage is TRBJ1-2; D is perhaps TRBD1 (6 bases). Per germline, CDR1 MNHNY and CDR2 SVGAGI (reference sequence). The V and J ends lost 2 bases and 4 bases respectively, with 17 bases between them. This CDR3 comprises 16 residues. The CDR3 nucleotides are TGTGCCAGCAGTTACCCTAACAGGGACCTAGTCTATGGCTACACCTTC. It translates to CASSYPNRDLVYGYTF.

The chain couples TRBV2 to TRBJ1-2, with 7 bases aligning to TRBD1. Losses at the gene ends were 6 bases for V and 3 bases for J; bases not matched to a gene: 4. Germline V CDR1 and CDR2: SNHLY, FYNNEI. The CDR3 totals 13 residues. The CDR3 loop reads CASRDRPDYGYTF. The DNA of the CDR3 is TGTGCCAGCAGGGACAGGCCAGACTATGGCTACACCTTC.

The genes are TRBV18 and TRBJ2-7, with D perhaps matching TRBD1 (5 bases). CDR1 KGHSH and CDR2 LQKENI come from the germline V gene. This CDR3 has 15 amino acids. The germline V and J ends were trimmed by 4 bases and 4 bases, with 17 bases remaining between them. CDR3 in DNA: TGTGCCAGCTCACAAACAGGTACGGGCCTATACGAGCAGTACTTC. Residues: CASSQTGTGLYEQYF.

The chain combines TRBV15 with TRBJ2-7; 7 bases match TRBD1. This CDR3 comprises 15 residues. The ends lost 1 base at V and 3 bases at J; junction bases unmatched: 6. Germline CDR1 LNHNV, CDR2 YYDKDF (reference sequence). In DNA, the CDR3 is TGTGCCACCAGCAGAGTCCGGGACAGCAACTACGAGCAGTACTTC. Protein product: CATSRVRDSNYEQYF.

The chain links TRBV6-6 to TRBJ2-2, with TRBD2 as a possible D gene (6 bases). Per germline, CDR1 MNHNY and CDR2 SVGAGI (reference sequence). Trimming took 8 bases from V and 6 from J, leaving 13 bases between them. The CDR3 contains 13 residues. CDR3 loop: CASSPGGAGELFF. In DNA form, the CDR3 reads TGTGCCAGCTCGCCCGGAGGGGCCGGGGAGCTGTTTTTT.

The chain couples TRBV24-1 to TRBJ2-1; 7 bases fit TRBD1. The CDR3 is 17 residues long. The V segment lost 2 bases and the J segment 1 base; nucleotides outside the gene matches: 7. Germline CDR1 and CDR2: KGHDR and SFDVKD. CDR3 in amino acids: CATSDSPGTDSYNEQFF. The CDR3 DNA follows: TGTGCCACCAGTGATTCACCCGGGACAGATTCCTACAATGAGCAGTTCTTC.

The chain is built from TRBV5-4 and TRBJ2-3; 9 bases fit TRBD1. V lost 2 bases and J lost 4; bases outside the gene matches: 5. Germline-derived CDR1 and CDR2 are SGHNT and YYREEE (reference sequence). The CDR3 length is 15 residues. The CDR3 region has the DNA TGTGCCAGCAGCTTTGACAGGGGGGGTGCAGATACGCAGTATTTT. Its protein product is CASSFDRGGADTQYF.

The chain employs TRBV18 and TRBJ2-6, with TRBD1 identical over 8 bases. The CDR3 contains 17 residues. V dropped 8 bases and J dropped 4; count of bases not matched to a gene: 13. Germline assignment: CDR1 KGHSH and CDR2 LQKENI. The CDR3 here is CASGSIQGVAGANVLTF. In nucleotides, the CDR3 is TGTGCCAGCGGATCCATACAGGGGGTTGCCGGGGCCAACGTCCTGACTTTC.

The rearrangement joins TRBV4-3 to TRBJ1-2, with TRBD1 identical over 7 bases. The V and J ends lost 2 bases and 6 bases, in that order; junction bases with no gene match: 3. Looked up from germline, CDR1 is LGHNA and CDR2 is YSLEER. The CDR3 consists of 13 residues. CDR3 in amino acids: CASSQNRGHGYTF. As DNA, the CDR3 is TGCGCCAGCAGCCAAAACAGGGGACATGGCTACACCTTC.

CDR3 in amino acids: CASSISPARAEDTQYF. CDR3 DNA: TGTGCCAGTAGTATCTCCCCCGCCAGGGCGGAGGATACGCAGTATTTT. J is TRBJ2-3 and V is TRBV19; D might be TRBD1 (5 bases). Trimming cost V 3 bases and J 6 bases, with 19 bases left between them. CDR3 length: 16 amino acids. CDR1 is LNHDA, CDR2 SQIVND, per germline (reference sequence).